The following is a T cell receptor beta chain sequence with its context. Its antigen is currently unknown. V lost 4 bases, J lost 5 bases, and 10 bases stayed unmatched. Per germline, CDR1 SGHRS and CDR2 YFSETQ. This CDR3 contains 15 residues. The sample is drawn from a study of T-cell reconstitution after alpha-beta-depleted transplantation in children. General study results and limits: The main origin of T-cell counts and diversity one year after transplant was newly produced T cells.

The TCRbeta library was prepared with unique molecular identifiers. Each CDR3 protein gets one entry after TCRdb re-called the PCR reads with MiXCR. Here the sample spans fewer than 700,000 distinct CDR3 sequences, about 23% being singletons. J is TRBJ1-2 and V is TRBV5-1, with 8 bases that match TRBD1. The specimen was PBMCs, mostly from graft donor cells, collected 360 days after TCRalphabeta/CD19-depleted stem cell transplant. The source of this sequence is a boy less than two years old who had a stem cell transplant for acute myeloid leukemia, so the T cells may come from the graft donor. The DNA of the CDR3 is TGCGCCAGCAGCGTCTCCGGGACAGGCATATATGGCTACACCTTC. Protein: CASSVSGTGIYGYTF.